The rows below give T cell receptor beta chains drawn from one sample of a study of CD8+CD57+ T cells in acquired aplastic anemia. TCRdb recomputed calls from the reads with MiXCR, one row per CDR3 protein. The sample contains roughly 180,000 distinct CDR3 sequences, 55% to 65% of which appear only once. Sequenced input: sorted CD4+, CD8+, or CD8+CD57+ T cells (not recorded which) from PBMCs. Source of these receptors: a human donor with aplastic anemia. The CDR3 runs from the conserved cysteine through the conserved F or W. D genes are given only for firm matches.

V gene,D gene,J gene,CDR3 protein
TRBV6-5,TRBD1,TRBJ1-2,CASSYGDRSRARSF
TRBV27,-,TRBJ1-3,CASSWGAPGGNTIYF
TRBV5-4,TRBD1,TRBJ2-7,CASSLKKIAGQAYEQYF
TRBV5-1,-,TRBJ1-1,CASRLGASMNTEAFF
TRBV2,-,TRBJ2-3,CASSERDPAQYF
TRBV19,-,TRBJ2-3,CASRGWGATDTQYF
TRBV4-2,-,TRBJ2-7,CASSQVGGSSYEQYF
TRBV10-2,-,TRBJ1-1,CASSEGGVYTEAFF
TRBV7-2,TRBD1,TRBJ2-2,CASSSQTGGGPGGELFF
TRBV5-1,TRBD1,TRBJ2-1,CASSYTGTGDEQFF
TRBV27,-,TRBJ1-2,CASSLSRQDGYTF
TRBV6-5,-,TRBJ2-7,CASRRVTSYEQYF
TRBV7-9,TRBD1,TRBJ1-2,CASSGVDRAGYTF
TRBV19,TRBD1,TRBJ1-5,CASSRDRVMGQPQHF
TRBV29-1,TRBD1,TRBJ1-2,CSVGGTGFGGYTF
TRBV10-3,TRBD2,TRBJ2-5,CAISESGTSGETQYF
TRBV24-1,TRBD2,TRBJ2-3,CAIGGGETDTQYF
TRBV15,TRBD1,TRBJ2-7,CATSVGQGYEQYF
TRBV10-3,TRBD1,TRBJ2-5,CASCPGQGPQETQYF
TRBV20-1,-,TRBJ1-6,CSAAFGQGNSPLHF
TRBV10-3,-,TRBJ2-6,CAISEIYSGANVLTF
TRBV7-2,TRBD2,TRBJ2-7,CAITSGGGEQYF
TRBV7-2,-,TRBJ2-1,CASSFIDEQFF
TRBV7-9,-,TRBJ2-7,CASSHRVGTYEQYF
TRBV20-1,TRBD1,TRBJ2-3,CSGVWTGGPDTQYF
TRBV9,TRBD2,TRBJ2-7,CASSVAAGADSYEQYF
TRBV20-1,TRBD2,TRBJ2-7,CSARSGTMREQYF
TRBV7-2,-,TRBJ1-4,CASSLRTGDHNEKLFF
TRBV6-1,-,TRBJ2-7,CASSVGEGSSYEQYF
TRBV5-5,TRBD1,TRBJ1-2,CASSFRTGKVVNYGYTF
TRBV5-1,-,TRBJ2-5,CASSGGLLHQETQYF
TRBV20-1,-,TRBJ2-3,CSARDAAEQYF
TRBV2,-,TRBJ2-7,CASSGRTGRPSYEQYF
TRBV5-1,-,TRBJ1-2,CASTPTGALYGYTF
TRBV19,-,TRBJ2-7,CASSWDTAYEQYF
TRBV5-6,TRBD1,TRBJ2-7,CASSSRDSGYEQYF
TRBV29-1,-,TRBJ2-7,CSVDPPSRPPSDEQYF
TRBV10-3,TRBD1,TRBJ2-3,CAISEGTGGIDTQYF
TRBV7-9,-,TRBJ2-2,CASRLLANTGELFF
TRBV14,TRBD1,TRBJ1-2,CASGQSGTGSYGYTF
TRBV11-3,-,TRBJ2-1,CASSPVWAGSYNEQFF
TRBV4-1,-,TRBJ2-1,CASSIRTGAKDEQFF
TRBV4-3,-,TRBJ2-7,CASSIREQSYEQYF
TRBV7-2,TRBD1,TRBJ2-5,CASRQEGQGAETQYF
TRBV7-6,-,TRBJ2-1,CASSPSGGSSYNEQFF
TRBV2,-,TRBJ1-6,CASSEVANSPLHF
TRBV7-2,-,TRBJ2-1,CASSLALLNEQFF
TRBV29-1,-,TRBJ2-2,CSVPRNTGELFF
TRBV20-1,TRBD1,TRBJ1-1,CSASGQVRTEAFF
TRBV7-6,-,TRBJ1-1,CACSPGQYPDFTEAFF
TRBV7-2,TRBD2,TRBJ2-3,CASSLDSSGGWTDTQYF
TRBV2,-,TRBJ2-3,CASSDRVTDTQYF